This paragraph covers one T cell receptor beta chain sequence. As yet, its antigen is unknown. V lost 6 bases, J lost 4 bases, and 16 bases lay in between. Germline lookup yields CDR1 MNHNS and CDR2 SASEGT. The CDR3 spans 14 residues. The assay was immunoSEQ multiplex PCR, and TCRdb's table has in-frame clones only and misses some. The sample shows some 250,000 clones, 90% of them seen only once. This record comes from a study of cytomegalovirus exposure and HLA in healthy donors. The study, taken as a whole, reports: Among TCR sequences, most were rare, though some public TCRs appeared in many donors. Three chains tied to CMV proved CMV antigen-specific in vitro.

The chain employs TRBV6-1 and TRBJ2-7; maybe TRBD1 (6 bases). The receptor was isolated from a woman aged 30 to 39 in good health and CMV-seronegative. Sequencing was carried out using PBMCs. CDR3 region: CASSVEQGLYEQYF. CDR3 coding DNA: TGTGCCAGCAGCGTAGAACAGGGTTTGTACGAGCAGTACTTC.